This is a list of T cell receptor beta chains from one sample in a study of PD-L1 blockade in urothelial cancer. TCRdb's table, derived via immunoSEQ multiplex PCR, lists solely in-frame clones and lacks some. The profile covers tens of thousands of clones, with approximately 80% appearing a single time and approximately 3.5% taken by the ten largest. The sequences come from PBMCs, collected around atezolizumab (anti-PD-L1) treatment. These receptors were obtained from an older man with urothelial cancer. The CDR3 runs from the conserved cysteine through the conserved F or W. The order of the fields is D gene, V gene, J gene, clone size, CDR3 protein, CDR3 DNA. The D gene is left open where the match is weak. The size field is filled for only some rows; it gives once, few, many or a size class.

D gene: TRBD1
V gene: TRBV5-6
J gene: TRBJ1-2
clone size: -
CDR3 protein: CASSIFDRGYGYTF
CDR3 DNA: TGTGCCAGCAGCATCTTTGACAGGGGGTATGGCTACACCTTC

D gene: -
V gene: TRBV4-1
J gene: TRBJ2-5
clone size: -
CDR3 protein: CASSQEGGGRTQETQYF
CDR3 DNA: TGCGCCAGCAGCCAAGAAGGGGGGGGCAGGACCCAAGAGACCCAGTACTTC

D gene: TRBD2
V gene: TRBV7-9
J gene: TRBJ2-1
clone size: -
CDR3 protein: CASSPGTSGSWYNEQFF
CDR3 DNA: TGTGCCAGCAGCCCCGGGACTAGCGGGAGTTGGTACAATGAGCAGTTCTTC

D gene: TRBD1
V gene: TRBV2
J gene: TRBJ2-5
clone size: -
CDR3 protein: CASSRQGPQETQYF
CDR3 DNA: TGTGCCAGCAGCAGACAGGGACCTCAAGAGACCCAGTACTTC

D gene: TRBD1
V gene: TRBV28
J gene: TRBJ1-5
clone size: -
CDR3 protein: CASSSSGQGFLQPQHF
CDR3 DNA: TGTGCCAGCAGTTCCTCGGGACAGGGTTTTCTTCAGCCCCAGCATTTT

D gene: -
V gene: TRBV5-8
J gene: TRBJ1-2
clone size: once
CDR3 protein: CASSRTSNGYTF
CDR3 DNA: TGTGCCAGCAGCCGGACATCGAATGGCTACACCTTC

D gene: TRBD2
V gene: TRBV7-2
J gene: TRBJ2-3
clone size: -
CDR3 protein: CASSLGPSGGGQDTQYF
CDR3 DNA: TGTGCCAGCAGCTTAGGGCCTAGCGGGGGCGGGCAAGATACGCAGTATTTT

D gene: -
V gene: TRBV5-4
J gene: TRBJ2-1
clone size: -
CDR3 protein: CASSLFDPGRGPEQFF
CDR3 DNA: TGTGCCAGCAGCTTGTTTGACCCAGGCCGAGGGCCTGAGCAGTTCTTC

D gene: TRBD2
V gene: TRBV5-1
J gene: TRBJ2-1
clone size: -
CDR3 protein: CASSLEGFQGGEQFF
CDR3 DNA: TGCGCCAGCAGCTTGGAAGGATTTCAGGGAGGGGAGCAGTTCTTC

D gene: TRBD2
V gene: TRBV6-4
J gene: TRBJ2-3
clone size: few
CDR3 protein: CASSDGSGDTDTQYF
CDR3 DNA: TGTGCCAGCAGTGATGGTAGCGGGGACACAGATACGCAGTATTTT

D gene: TRBD1
V gene: TRBV7-2
J gene: TRBJ1-2
clone size: once
CDR3 protein: CASSADRGYGYTF
CDR3 DNA: TGTGCCAGCAGCGCGGACAGGGGCTATGGCTACACCTTC

D gene: -
V gene: TRBV13
J gene: TRBJ2-3
clone size: -
CDR3 protein: CASSLVGVNTDTQYF
CDR3 DNA: TGTGCCAGCAGCTTAGTGGGAGTGAACACAGATACGCAGTATTTT

D gene: TRBD2
V gene: TRBV7-9
J gene: TRBJ2-6
clone size: -
CDR3 protein: CASSLRGLGSGANVLTF
CDR3 DNA: TGTGCCAGCAGCTTAAGGGGACTAGGCTCTGGGGCCAACGTCCTGACTTTC

D gene: TRBD2
V gene: TRBV27
J gene: TRBJ2-7
clone size: -
CDR3 protein: CASSSRTSGAYEQYF
CDR3 DNA: TGTGCCAGCAGTTCCAGGACTAGCGGAGCCTACGAGCAGTACTTC

D gene: TRBD2
V gene: TRBV7-8
J gene: TRBJ2-3
clone size: -
CDR3 protein: CASSFVVGTSGTDTQYF
CDR3 DNA: TGTGCCAGCAGCTTTGTAGTCGGGACTAGCGGCACAGATACGCAGTATTTT

D gene: -
V gene: TRBV29-1
J gene: TRBJ1-1
clone size: -
CDR3 protein: CSVGGGGSTEAFF
CDR3 DNA: TGCAGCGTTGGTGGCGGAGGGAGCACTGAAGCTTTCTTT

D gene: TRBD2
V gene: TRBV7-2
J gene: TRBJ2-1
clone size: -
CDR3 protein: CASSSPRTRYEQFF
CDR3 DNA: TGTGCCAGCAGCTCCCCCCGGACTAGATATGAGCAGTTCTTC

D gene: TRBD1
V gene: TRBV7-2
J gene: TRBJ1-1
clone size: -
CDR3 protein: CATDEGGLNTEAFF
CDR3 DNA: TGTGCCACCGACGAAGGGGGCCTGAACACTGAAGCTTTCTTT

D gene: TRBD1
V gene: TRBV6-1
J gene: TRBJ2-7
clone size: -
CDR3 protein: CASSERGDSEQYF
CDR3 DNA: TGTGCCAGTAGTGAAAGAGGGGACAGCGAGCAGTACTTC

D gene: -
V gene: TRBV18
J gene: TRBJ1-5
clone size: -
CDR3 protein: CASSLTEFKDQPQHF
CDR3 DNA: TGTGCCAGCTCACTTACAGAATTCAAAGATCAGCCCCAGCATTTT

D gene: TRBD1
V gene: TRBV27
J gene: TRBJ1-3
clone size: -
CDR3 protein: CASSRQGRMGSGNTIYF
CDR3 DNA: TGTGCCAGCAGTCGACAGGGGAGGATGGGATCGGGAAACACCATATATTTT

D gene: -
V gene: TRBV29-1
J gene: TRBJ2-3
clone size: -
CDR3 protein: CSVVTGSATDTQYF
CDR3 DNA: TGCAGCGTTGTTACAGGGTCGGCCACAGATACGCAGTATTTT

D gene: -
V gene: TRBV7-2
J gene: TRBJ2-3
clone size: -
CDR3 protein: CASRPPPGMGTDTQYF
CDR3 DNA: TGTGCCAGCAGACCCCCCCCCGGGATGGGCACAGATACGCAGTATTTT

D gene: -
V gene: TRBV7-9
J gene: TRBJ2-1
clone size: -
CDR3 protein: CASMWSNMNNEQFF
CDR3 DNA: TGTGCCAGCATGTGGTCCAACATGAACAATGAGCAGTTCTTC

D gene: -
V gene: TRBV6-1
J gene: TRBJ1-5
clone size: -
CDR3 protein: CASSSGTSNQPQHF
CDR3 DNA: TGTGCCAGCAGTAGCGGGACTAGCAATCAGCCCCAGCATTTT

D gene: -
V gene: TRBV5-5
J gene: TRBJ1-3
clone size: -
CDR3 protein: CASSPHAGTSNTIYF
CDR3 DNA: TGTGCCAGCAGTCCTCACGCCGGGACATCGAACACCATATATTTT

D gene: -
V gene: TRBV5-1
J gene: TRBJ1-4
clone size: once
CDR3 protein: CASGLQGGAAEKLFF
CDR3 DNA: TGCGCCAGCGGACTCCAAGGGGGGGCCGCGGAAAAACTGTTTTTT

D gene: -
V gene: TRBV15
J gene: TRBJ1-2
clone size: -
CDR3 protein: CATSRATTGSGYTF
CDR3 DNA: TGTGCCACCAGCAGAGCGACCACAGGGAGCGGCTACACCTTC

D gene: -
V gene: TRBV28
J gene: TRBJ2-7
clone size: once
CDR3 protein: CASSLPGAGEQYF
CDR3 DNA: TGTGCCAGCAGTTTACCAGGGGCAGGCGAGCAGTACTTC

D gene: TRBD1
V gene: TRBV5-1
J gene: TRBJ2-7
clone size: -
CDR3 protein: CASSLADRAREQYF
CDR3 DNA: TGCGCCAGCAGCTTGGCCGACAGGGCTCGCGAGCAGTACTTC

D gene: -
V gene: TRBV6-1
J gene: TRBJ1-2
clone size: -
CDR3 protein: CASSRSVNYGYTF
CDR3 DNA: TGTGCCAGCAGTCGTAGCGTTAACTATGGCTACACCTTC

D gene: -
V gene: TRBV6-1
J gene: TRBJ2-3
clone size: -
CDR3 protein: CASKSGVYTDTQYF
CDR3 DNA: TGTGCCAGCAAGTCGGGAGTGTACACAGATACGCAGTATTTT

D gene: -
V gene: TRBV19
J gene: TRBJ2-5
clone size: -
CDR3 protein: CASSATPAGETQYF
CDR3 DNA: TGTGCCAGTAGTGCCACGCCGGCAGGGGAGACCCAGTACTTC

D gene: -
V gene: TRBV9
J gene: TRBJ2-3
clone size: -
CDR3 protein: CASSEGPNTDTQYF
CDR3 DNA: TGTGCCAGCAGCGAGGGGCCTAACACAGATACGCAGTATTTT

D gene: -
V gene: TRBV21-1
J gene: TRBJ2-7
clone size: -
CDR3 protein: CASSKGGQGLYTYEQYF
CDR3 DNA: TGTGCCAGCAGCAAAGGGGGACAGGGACTTTATACCTACGAGCAGTACTTC

D gene: TRBD1
V gene: TRBV5-4
J gene: TRBJ2-2
clone size: -
CDR3 protein: CASSLDRGPTGELFF
CDR3 DNA: TGTGCCAGCAGCTTGGACAGGGGGCCCACCGGGGAGCTGTTTTTT

D gene: -
V gene: TRBV7-8
J gene: TRBJ1-2
clone size: once
CDR3 protein: CASSLGTAQKGGYTF
CDR3 DNA: TGTGCCAGCAGCTTAGGGACAGCCCAAAAGGGGGGCTACACCTTC

D gene: TRBD2
V gene: TRBV5-4
J gene: TRBJ2-5
clone size: -
CDR3 protein: CASSLRGGETQYF
CDR3 DNA: TGTGCCAGCAGCTTGCGGGGGGGAGAGACCCAGTACTTC

D gene: -
V gene: TRBV5-6
J gene: TRBJ2-3
clone size: -
CDR3 protein: CASSSSRRTDTQYF
CDR3 DNA: TGTGCCAGCAGTTCCTCCCGTCGCACAGATACGCAGTATTTT

D gene: TRBD1
V gene: TRBV2
J gene: TRBJ2-7
clone size: -
CDR3 protein: CAGGQVYEQYF
CDR3 DNA: TGTGCCGGTGGACAGGTCTACGAGCAGTACTTC

D gene: TRBD2
V gene: TRBV6-5
J gene: TRBJ2-1
clone size: -
CDR3 protein: CASSDLAGRGEQFF
CDR3 DNA: TGTGCCAGCAGTGATCTAGCGGGGCGCGGTGAGCAGTTCTTC

D gene: -
V gene: TRBV6-1
J gene: TRBJ1-1
clone size: -
CDR3 protein: CASSEDPDSQAFF
CDR3 DNA: TGTGCCAGCAGTGAAGATCCAGATTCGCAAGCTTTCTTT